These 20 T cell receptor beta chains were sequenced from one sample in a study of cytomegalovirus exposure and HLA in healthy donors. In the PCR, 60 Vbeta and 13 Jbeta primers were used. Libraries were prepared by immunoSEQ multiplex PCR; TCRdb keeps only in-frame clonotypes and omits some of them. The sample consists of 180,000 or so clones, 65% to 85% of them appearing once. Source material: PBMCs. The origin of the receptors is a girl aged 10-17 years in good health and CMV-seropositive.

This chain uses TRBV7-8 with TRBJ2-3, with a tentative D call TRBD2 (6 bases). This CDR3 is 16 amino acids long. V lost 5 bases and J lost 0, with 15 bases in between. Germline CDR1 reads SGHVS; CDR2 reads FQNEAQ. The CDR3 here is CASSARTTASTDTQYF. In DNA form, the CDR3 reads TGTGCCAGCAGCGCCAGGACTACCGCTAGCACAGATACGCAGTATTTT.

The chain's CDR3 is CASSEDTSASLGEQYF. The CDR3 region has the DNA TGCGCCAGCAGTGAGGATACTAGCGCTTCCCTTGGAGAGCAGTACTTC. The rearrangement uses TRBV10-1 and TRBJ2-7, with 7 bases fitting TRBD2. From germline, CDR1 is WNHNN and CDR2 SYGVQD (reference sequence). The CDR3 length is 16 residues. V shed 2 bases and J 7 bases; nucleotides not matched to a gene: 14.

The chain has TRBV9 and TRBJ2-1; the match to TRBD2 covers 7 bases. CDR1 SGDLS and CDR2 YYNGEE come from the germline V gene. The CDR3 totals 15 residues. Trimming removed 0 bases from V and 2 bases from J; junction bases left unmatched: 2. CDR3 region: CASSVVGGPYNEQFF. As DNA, the CDR3 is TGTGCCAGCAGCGTAGTGGGAGGGCCCTACAATGAGCAGTTCTTC.

This chain connects TRBV18 to TRBJ1-5, with D unclear. The CDR3 totals 13 residues. V was trimmed by 3 bases and J by 11 bases, leaving 14 bases between them. Germline CDR1 is KGHSH and CDR2 is LQKENI. CDR3 DNA sequence: TGTGCCAGCTCACCGTTTCTCGGGGAGTCCCAGCATTTT. Protein product: CASSPFLGESQHF.

This clone has a handful of counts. The rearrangement joins TRBV2 to TRBJ2-7; unclear D gene. V lost 7 bases and J 0 bases, leaving 16 bases between the germline ends. The germline gives CDR1 SNHLY, CDR2 FYNNEI. The CDR3 spans 15 residues. CDR3 protein: CASTRAVDSSYEQYF. The CDR3 DNA is TGTGCCAGCACTAGAGCCGTAGACTCCTCCTACGAGCAGTACTTC.

The V call is TRBV27, the J call TRBJ2-7; D is possibly TRBD2 (6 bases). Trimming took off 7 bases at V and 7 bases at J, with 11 bases between the two ends. The CDR3 consists of 11 residues. Germline CDR1 and CDR2: MNHEY and SMNVEV (reference sequence). The CDR3, as DNA: TGTGCCAGCATCGGGAGAGGGGAGCAGTACTTC. Encoded protein: CASIGRGEQYF.

This clone has a single count. The chain joins TRBV19 to TRBJ1-1, with 11 bases lining up with TRBD1. CDR1 and CDR2 from the germline V gene are LNHDA and SQIVND (reference sequence). This CDR3 comprises 16 residues. The V segment lost 7 bases and the J segment 3 bases; nucleotides outside the gene matches: 10. This chain's CDR3 is CASIPPGQGAHTEAFF. DNA of the CDR3: TGTGCCAGTATCCCCCCCGGACAGGGGGCCCACACTGAAGCTTTCTTT.

This clone was seen just once. The chain is built from TRBV27 and TRBJ1-5, with unresolved D. Germline CDR1 and CDR2: MNHEY and SMNVEV (reference sequence). The CDR3 runs to 14 residues. V was clipped by 1 base and J by 6 bases, with 10 bases between them. The CDR3 DNA follows: TGTGCCAGCAGTTTATTTCCATCGGGTCAGCCCCAGCATTTT. Protein product: CASSLFPSGQPQHF.

The chain couples TRBV19 to TRBJ2-7; the D gene is possibly TRBD2 (6 bases). The CDR3 is 14 residues long. Germline V gene sequence: CDR1 LNHDA, CDR2 SQIVND (reference sequence). The germline V and J ends were trimmed by 4 bases and 3 bases, with 13 bases remaining between them. For the CDR3, the DNA is TGTGCCAGTAGTACCGCGGGGCTTTACTACGAGCAGTACTTC. As protein: CASSTAGLYYEQYF. Together with reference TRBV19 and TRBJ2-7, the CDR3 gives the full variable domain: DGGITQSPKYLFRKEGQNVTLSCEQNLNHDAMYWYRQDPGQGLRLIYYSQIVNDFQKGDIAEGYSVSREKKESFPLTVTSAQKNPTAFYLCASSTAGLYYEQYFGPGTRLTVT.

The sample holds a few counts of this clone. This chain uses TRBV19 with TRBJ2-7, with 7 bases fitting TRBD1. CDR1 is LNHDA and CDR2 is SQIVND in the germline V gene (reference sequence). The junction had 3 bases not matched to a gene; V was cut back by 5 bases and J by 2 bases. CDR3 length: 13 residues. The CDR3 sequence: CASSRDSTYEQYF. In nucleotides, the CDR3 is TGTGCCAGTAGTCGGGACAGTACCTACGAGCAGTACTTC.

V gene TRBV13 combines with J gene TRBJ1-2; a possible D gene is TRBD1 (5 bases). The CDR3 runs 16 residues. Germline lookup yields CDR1 PRHDT and CDR2 FYEKMQ (reference sequence). The germline V and J ends were trimmed by 0 bases and 3 bases, with 14 bases remaining between them. The CDR3: CASSLGPPREHYGYTF. The CDR3 region has the DNA TGTGCCAGCAGCTTAGGCCCCCCCAGGGAACACTATGGCTACACCTTC.

This clone has a handful of counts. The V gene is TRBV4-1, the J gene TRBJ1-4, with 10 positions matching TRBD1. Trimming removed 4 bases from V and 6 bases from J; junction bases left unmatched: 2. The CDR3 loop spans 14 amino acids. Germline-derived CDR1 and CDR2 are MGHRA and YSYEKL. In nucleotides, the CDR3 is TGCGCCAGCAGCCGCGGGACAGGGGATGAAAAACTGTTTTTT. Protein: CASSRGTGDEKLFF.

The rearrangement uses TRBV18 and TRBJ2-3; 9 bases line up with TRBD1. The CDR3 length is 14 residues. J gave up 3 bases and V 3 bases, and 1 base lay outside the gene matches. Germline CDR1 and CDR2: KGHSH and LQKENI. The CDR3: CASSPTGGTDTQYF. CDR3 sequence (DNA): TGTGCCAGCTCACCGACAGGGGGGACAGATACGCAGTATTTT.

The genes are TRBV5-1 and TRBJ2-6; D might be TRBD2 (5 bases). Trimming pared 0 bases from V and 1 base from J, leaving 11 bases between. The germline V gene encodes CDR1 SGHRS and CDR2 YFSETQ. The CDR3 is made up of 17 amino acids. The CDR3 sequence: CASSLAIRGSGANVLTF. In DNA, the CDR3 is TGCGCCAGCAGCTTGGCCATCCGGGGTTCTGGGGCCAACGTCCTGACTTTC.

The chain combines TRBV18 with TRBJ1-2; TRBD1 is a possible D gene (6 bases). V lost 2 bases to trimming and J lost 3 bases, with 13 bases between them. This CDR3 has 15 residues. CDR1 KGHSH and CDR2 LQKENI come from the germline V gene. As DNA, the CDR3 is TGTGCCAGCTCACCAAGCGTAGGGGGGGACTATGGCTACACCTTC. This codes for CASSPSVGGDYGYTF. Full variable domain (rest looked up from reference TRBV18 and TRBJ1-2): NAGVMQNPRHLVRRRGQEARLRCSPMKGHSHVYWYRQLPEEGLKFMVYLQKENIIDESGMPKERFSAEFPKEGPSILRIQQVVRGDSAAYFCASSPSVGGDYGYTFGSGTRLTVV.

The chain couples TRBV27 to TRBJ2-1; 10 nucleotides match TRBD1. V shed 4 bases, J shed 4 bases, and the junction held 1 base outside the gene matches. This CDR3 spans 14 amino acids. Germline CDR1 and CDR2: MNHEY and SMNVEV (reference sequence). The CDR3 DNA reads as TGTGCCAGCAGTTGGGACAGGGGTTACAATGAGCAGTTCTTC. Residues: CASSWDRGYNEQFF.

The chain combines TRBV10-3 with TRBJ2-1; D is unclear. Germline lookup yields CDR1 ENHRY and CDR2 SYGVKD. The CDR3 spans 12 residues. Trimming stripped 6 bases from V and 7 bases from J, with 10 bases between. The CDR3 loop is CAISEQSNEQFF. CDR3 sequence (DNA): TGTGCCATCAGCGAACAGTCAAATGAGCAGTTCTTC.

CDR3: CASSPEADGYTF. The CDR3 region has the DNA TGTGCCAGCAGCCCAGAGGCTGATGGCTACACCTTC. V usage is TRBV6-8 and J usage is TRBJ1-2; D ambiguous. The CDR3 totals 12 residues. Germline CDR1 MNHGY, CDR2 SAAAGT. Trimming took off 6 bases at V and 6 bases at J, with 11 bases between the two ends.

The chain uses TRBV5-1 and TRBJ2-5; maybe TRBD1 (6 bases). Germline V gene lookup returns CDR1 SGHRS and CDR2 YFSETQ. The CDR3 runs 15 residues. V lost 4 bases and J 2 bases, leaving 15 bases between the germline ends. CDR3 bases: TGCGCCAGCAGCCTGGGGACACCGCTACAAGAGACCCAGTACTTC. Translating it yields CASSLGTPLQETQYF.

The chain is built from TRBV5-1 and TRBJ2-6, with 7 bases that match TRBD1. V dropped 2 bases and J dropped 1; count of bases not matched to a gene: 9. The CDR3 has 18 amino acids. The germline V gene encodes CDR1 SGHRS and CDR2 YFSETQ. CDR3 residues: CASSFTKMTGSGANVLTF. CDR3 bases: TGCGCCAGCAGCTTTACTAAGATGACAGGGTCTGGGGCCAACGTCCTGACTTTC.